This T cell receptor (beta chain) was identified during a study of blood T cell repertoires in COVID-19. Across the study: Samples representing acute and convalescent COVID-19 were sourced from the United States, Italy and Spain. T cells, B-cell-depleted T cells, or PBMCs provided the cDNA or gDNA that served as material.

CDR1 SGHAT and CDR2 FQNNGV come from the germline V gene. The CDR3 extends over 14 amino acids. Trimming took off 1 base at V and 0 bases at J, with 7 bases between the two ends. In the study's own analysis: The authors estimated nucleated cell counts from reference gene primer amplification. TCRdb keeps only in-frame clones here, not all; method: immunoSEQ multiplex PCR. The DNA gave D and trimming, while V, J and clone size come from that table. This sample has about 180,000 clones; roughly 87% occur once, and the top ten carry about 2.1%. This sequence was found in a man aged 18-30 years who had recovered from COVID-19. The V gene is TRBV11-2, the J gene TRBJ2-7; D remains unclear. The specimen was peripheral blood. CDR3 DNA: TGTGCCAGCAGCTTAGGCACCGGCTCCTACGAGCAGTACTTC. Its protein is CASSLGTGSYEQYF. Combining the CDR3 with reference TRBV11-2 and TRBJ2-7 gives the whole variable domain EAGVAQSPRYKIIEKRQSVAFWCNPISGHATLYWYQQILGQGPKLLIQFQNNGVVDDSQLPKDRFSAERLKGVDSTLKIQPAKLEDSAVYLCASSLGTGSYEQYFGPGTRLTVT.